This T cell receptor (beta chain) was found in a study of T cell responses to AZD1222 COVID-19 vaccine (dated by TCRdb to 2020 to 2022). For the wider study: TCR sequencing covered over 230 trial participants: 200 to 210 given two doses of AZD1222 and about 26 given two doses of MenACWY control vaccine. Trial participants were enrolled into age subgroups of 18-55, 56-69 and 70-plus years, which contained around 150, 29 and 61 TCR-sequenced participants, respectively.

The CDR3 regions of human TCRbeta chains were analyzed by immunosequencing. As for how the authors treated the data: Repertoire TCRs were matched against a reference library of SARS-CoV-2-specific TCRs generated with the MIRA antigen-specificity platform. Breadth was defined as the fraction of unique TCRs that were SARS-CoV-2-associated, and depth was defined as the fraction of total T cells that were SARS-CoV-2-associated. Using the MIRA data, each spike-specific TCR was assigned both to the spike region to which the TCR was reactive and to a CD4 or CD8 class. Log10-transformed breadth and depth values were compared by one-way ANOVA with Sidak's multiple comparisons tests. The immuneACCESS repertoire file appears here via TCRdb, limited to in-frame rearrangements. These files lack a portion of the clones; in checked studies, under half of the deficit traces to unresolved V genes, and the cause of the others is not known. V, J and clone size are taken as reported in that table, and D and trimming were inferred from the DNA itself. The sample table holds about 160,000 clones, of which about 90% were seen once. Less than 1.3% of the sample goes to the ten largest clones.

Overall study results and their limits: Nearly half of unique spike-specific TCRs reportedly recognized epitopes outside regions mutated in the B.1.351 and B.1.1.7 variants. Spike-specific TCR breadth and depth rose significantly after two AZD1222 doses compared with day 0 and with MenACWY recipients. Conclusions about previously exposed vaccinees were limited because only five to seven AZD1222 recipients were SARS-CoV-2 seropositive at baseline. The 56-69-year group was small, and its depth increase did not reach significance, likely because of low power. Because no day 14 peak-response samples were available, the repertoires could be characterized only after the peak T cell response. Participants were mostly white British and included more females than males, and it was suggested by the authors that clonal diversity may have been underestimated. The vaccine-associated CD4 TCRs covered the entire spike protein, and the dominant responses fell in regions 160-218 and 743-854.

The time point label corresponds to: about 28 days (+/-7) after the second vaccine dose. Because spike-specific TCR depth and breadth did not differ between the two schedules, AZD1222 recipients who got a second dose at roughly 4 weeks were pooled with those who got a second dose at roughly 12 weeks. Vaccinee samples were obtained from the UK trials COV001 and COV002, which included a single-blind randomized controlled phase 2/3 trial of AZD1222 (ChAdOx1 nCoV-19) in healthy adults. For TCRbeta chain sequencing, PBMC samples from trial participants were taken at day 0 and at day 28 after the second dose. CDR1 and CDR2, per the germline V gene, are SGHRS and YFSETQ. The CDR3 starts with the cysteine, ends with the phenylalanine, and has 13 residues. Only the CDR3 portion is preserved as DNA: 39 bases, with reading frame beginning at the first base. Trimming takes 3 bases from V and 6 bases from J, and the germline ends sit 13 bases apart.

Points on this clone: Its binding antigen is unknown. Base qualities were left out, and no much larger clone turns up one base away.

The sequence joins TRBV5-1 to TRBJ2-7; confidence is insufficient to name the D gene. The sample consisted of peripheral blood, taken 28 days after the second AZD1222 dose. The TCR originated in an adult who received the AZD1222 COVID-19 vaccine. The CDR3 protein is CASSWSASGEQYF. The DNA is TGCGCCAGCAGCTGGTCCGCTTCGGGCGAGCAGTACTTC.